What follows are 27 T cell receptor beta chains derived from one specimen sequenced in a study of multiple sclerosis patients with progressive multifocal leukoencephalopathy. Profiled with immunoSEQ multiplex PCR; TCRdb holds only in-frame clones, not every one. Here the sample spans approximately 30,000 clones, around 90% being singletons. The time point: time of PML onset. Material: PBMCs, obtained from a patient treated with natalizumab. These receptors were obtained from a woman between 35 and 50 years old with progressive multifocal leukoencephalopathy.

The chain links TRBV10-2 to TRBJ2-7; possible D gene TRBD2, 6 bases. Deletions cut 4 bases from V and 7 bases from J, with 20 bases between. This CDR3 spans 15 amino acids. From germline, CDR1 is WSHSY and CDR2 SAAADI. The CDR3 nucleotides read TGCGCCAGCAGTGCATTGCGGGATTGGACGATAGAGCAGTACTTC. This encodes CASSALRDWTIEQYF.

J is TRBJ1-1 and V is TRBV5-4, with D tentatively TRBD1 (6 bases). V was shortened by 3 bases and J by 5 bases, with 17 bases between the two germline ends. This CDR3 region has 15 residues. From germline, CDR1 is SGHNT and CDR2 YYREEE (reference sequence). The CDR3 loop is CASSSLGGILTEAFF. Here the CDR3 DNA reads TGTGCCAGCAGCTCTCTGGGGGGCATATTGACTGAAGCTTTCTTT.

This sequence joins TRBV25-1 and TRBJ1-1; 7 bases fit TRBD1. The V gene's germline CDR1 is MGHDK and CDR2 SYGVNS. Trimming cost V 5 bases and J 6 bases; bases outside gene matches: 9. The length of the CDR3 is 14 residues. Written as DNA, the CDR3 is TGTGCCAGCAGTAATGACAGGGTTCGCGCTGAAGCTTTCTTT. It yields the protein CASSNDRVRAEAFF.

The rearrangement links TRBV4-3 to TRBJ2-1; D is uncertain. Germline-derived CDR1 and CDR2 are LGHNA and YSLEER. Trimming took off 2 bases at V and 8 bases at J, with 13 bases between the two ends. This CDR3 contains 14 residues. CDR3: CASSQFRFYDEQFF. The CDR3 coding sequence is TGCGCCAGCAGCCAATTCCGGTTTTACGATGAGCAGTTCTTC.

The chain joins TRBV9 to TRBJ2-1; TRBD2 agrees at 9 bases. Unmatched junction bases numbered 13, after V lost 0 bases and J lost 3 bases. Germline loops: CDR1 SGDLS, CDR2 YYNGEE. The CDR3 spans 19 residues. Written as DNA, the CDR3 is TGTGCCAGCAGCGTAGGGGCGGGAGGGCCACAAAAGGGCTACAATGAGCAGTTCTTC. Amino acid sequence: CASSVGAGGPQKGYNEQFF.

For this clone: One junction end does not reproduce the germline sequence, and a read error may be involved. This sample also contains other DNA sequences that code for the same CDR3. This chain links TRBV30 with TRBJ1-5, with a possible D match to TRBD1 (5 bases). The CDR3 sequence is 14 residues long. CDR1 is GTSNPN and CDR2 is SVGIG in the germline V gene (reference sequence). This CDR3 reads CAWAPGLRGQPQHF. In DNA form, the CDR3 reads TGCGCCTGGGCCCCGGGACTCCGGGGTCAGCCCCAGCATTTT.

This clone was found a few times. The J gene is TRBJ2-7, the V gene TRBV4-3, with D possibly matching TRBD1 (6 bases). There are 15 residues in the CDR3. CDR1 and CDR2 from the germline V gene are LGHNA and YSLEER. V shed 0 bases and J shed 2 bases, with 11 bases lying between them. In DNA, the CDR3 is TGCGCCAGCAGCCAAGACATGACAGGTCCCTACGAGCAGTACTTC. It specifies CASSQDMTGPYEQYF.

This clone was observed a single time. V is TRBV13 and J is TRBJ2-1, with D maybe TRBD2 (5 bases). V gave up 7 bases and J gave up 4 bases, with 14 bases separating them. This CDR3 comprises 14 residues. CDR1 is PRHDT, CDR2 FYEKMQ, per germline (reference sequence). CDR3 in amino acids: CASTIHSGYNEQFF. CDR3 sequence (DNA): TGTGCCAGCACCATACATTCGGGGTACAATGAGCAGTTCTTC.

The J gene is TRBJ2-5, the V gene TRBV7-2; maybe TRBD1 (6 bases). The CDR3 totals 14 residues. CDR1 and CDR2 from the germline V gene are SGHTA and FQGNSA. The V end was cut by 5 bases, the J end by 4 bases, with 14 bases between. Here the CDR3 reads CASSATGIGETQYF. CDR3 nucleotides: TGTGCCAGCAGCGCAACAGGGATTGGAGAGACCCAGTACTTC.

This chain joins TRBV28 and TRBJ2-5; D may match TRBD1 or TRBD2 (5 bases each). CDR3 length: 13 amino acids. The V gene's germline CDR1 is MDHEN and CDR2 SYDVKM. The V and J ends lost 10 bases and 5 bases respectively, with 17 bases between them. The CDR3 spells CATRGPGVETQYF. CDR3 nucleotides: TGTGCCACCCGGGGCCCCGGTGTCGAGACCCAGTACTTC.

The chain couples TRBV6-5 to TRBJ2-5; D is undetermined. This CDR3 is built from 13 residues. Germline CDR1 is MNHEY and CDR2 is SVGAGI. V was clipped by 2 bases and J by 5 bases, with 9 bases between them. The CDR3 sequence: CASSYLFGETQYF. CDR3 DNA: TGTGCCAGCAGTTACCTGTTTGGGGAGACCCAGTACTTC.

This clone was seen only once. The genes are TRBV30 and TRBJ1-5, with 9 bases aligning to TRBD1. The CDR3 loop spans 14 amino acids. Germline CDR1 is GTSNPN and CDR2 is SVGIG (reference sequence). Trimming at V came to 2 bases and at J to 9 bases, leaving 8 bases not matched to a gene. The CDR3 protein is CAWSPNRGRAPQHF. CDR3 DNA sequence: TGTGCCTGGAGTCCGAACAGGGGGCGGGCGCCCCAGCATTTT.

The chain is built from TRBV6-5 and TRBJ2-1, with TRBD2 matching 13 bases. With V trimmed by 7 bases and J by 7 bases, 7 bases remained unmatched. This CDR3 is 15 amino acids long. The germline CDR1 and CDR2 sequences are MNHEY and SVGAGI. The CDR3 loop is CASKLAGGPQNEQFF. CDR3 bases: TGTGCCAGCAAACTAGCGGGAGGGCCGCAAAATGAGCAGTTCTTC.

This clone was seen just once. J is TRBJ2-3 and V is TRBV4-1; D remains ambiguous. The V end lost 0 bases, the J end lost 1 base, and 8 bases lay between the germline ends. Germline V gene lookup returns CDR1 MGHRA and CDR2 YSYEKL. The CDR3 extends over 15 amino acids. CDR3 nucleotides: TGCGCCAGCAGCCAAGACTACACCGGCACAGATACGCAGTATTTT. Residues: CASSQDYTGTDTQYF.

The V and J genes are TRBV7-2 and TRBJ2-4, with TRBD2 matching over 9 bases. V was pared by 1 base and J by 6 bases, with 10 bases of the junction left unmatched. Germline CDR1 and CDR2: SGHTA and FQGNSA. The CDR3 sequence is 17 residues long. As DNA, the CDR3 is TGTGCCAGCAGCTTAGGGCGTAGCGGGGGCGGGAGAAACATTCAGTACTTC. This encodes CASSLGRSGGGRNIQYF.

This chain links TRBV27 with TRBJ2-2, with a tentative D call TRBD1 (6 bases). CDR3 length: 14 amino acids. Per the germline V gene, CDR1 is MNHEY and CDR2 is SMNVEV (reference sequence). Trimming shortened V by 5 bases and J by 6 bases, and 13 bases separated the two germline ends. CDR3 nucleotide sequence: TGTGCCAGCAGTACACAGGGAGCGGCCGGGGAGCTGTTTTTT. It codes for CASSTQGAAGELFF.

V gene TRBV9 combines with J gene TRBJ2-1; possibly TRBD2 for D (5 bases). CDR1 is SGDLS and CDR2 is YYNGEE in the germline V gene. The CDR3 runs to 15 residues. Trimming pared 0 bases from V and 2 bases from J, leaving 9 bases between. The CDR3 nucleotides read TGTGCCAGCAGCGTAGCGGCGGGTACCTACAATGAGCAGTTCTTC. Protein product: CASSVAAGTYNEQFF.

Written as DNA, the CDR3 is TGTGCCAGCAGGGAACCCGGGACTAGCGGGAGGGGGGAGCTGTTTTTT. Translating gives CASREPGTSGRGELFF. The V call is TRBV6-1, the J call TRBJ2-2, with 15 bases aligning to TRBD2. The germline V gene has CDR1 MNHNS and CDR2 SASEGT. The CDR3 extends over 16 amino acids. V was clipped by 6 bases and J by 8 bases; unmatched bases: 7.

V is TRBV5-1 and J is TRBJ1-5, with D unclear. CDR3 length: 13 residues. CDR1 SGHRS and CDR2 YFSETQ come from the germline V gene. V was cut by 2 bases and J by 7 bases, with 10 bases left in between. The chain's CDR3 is CASSFMGLQPQHF. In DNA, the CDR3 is TGCGCCAGCAGCTTTATGGGTTTACAGCCCCAGCATTTT. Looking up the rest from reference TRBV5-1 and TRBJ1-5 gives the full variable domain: KAGVTQTPRYLIKTRGQQVTLSCSPISGHRSVSWYQQTPGQGLQFLFEYFSETQRNKGNFPGRFSGRQFSNSRSEMNVSTLELGDSALYLCASSFMGLQPQHFGDGTRLSIL.

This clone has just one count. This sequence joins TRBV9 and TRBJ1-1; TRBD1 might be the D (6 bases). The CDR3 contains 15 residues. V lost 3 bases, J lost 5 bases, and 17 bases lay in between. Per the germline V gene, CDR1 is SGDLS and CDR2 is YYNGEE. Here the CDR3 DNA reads TGTGCCAGCAGCGCCAGTACTCCAGGGGCAACTGAAGCTTTCTTT. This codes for CASSASTPGATEAFF.

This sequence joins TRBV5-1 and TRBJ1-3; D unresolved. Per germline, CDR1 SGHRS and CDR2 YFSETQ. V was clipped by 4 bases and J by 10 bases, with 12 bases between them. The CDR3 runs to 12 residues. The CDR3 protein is CASSVDVGTIYF. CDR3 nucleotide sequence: TGCGCCAGCAGCGTGGACGTAGGTACCATATATTTT. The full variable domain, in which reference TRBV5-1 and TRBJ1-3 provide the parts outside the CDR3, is KAGVTQTPRYLIKTRGQQVTLSCSPISGHRSVSWYQQTPGQGLQFLFEYFSETQRNKGNFPGRFSGRQFSNSRSEMNVSTLELGDSALYLCASSVDVGTIYFGEGSWLTVV.

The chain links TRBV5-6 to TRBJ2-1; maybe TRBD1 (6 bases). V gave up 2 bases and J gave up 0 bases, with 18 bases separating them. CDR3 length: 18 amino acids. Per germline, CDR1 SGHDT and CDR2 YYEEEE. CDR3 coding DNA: TGTGCCAGCAGCTTTTTCGGGCCGGGACATCACTCCTACAATGAGCAGTTCTTC. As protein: CASSFFGPGHHSYNEQFF.

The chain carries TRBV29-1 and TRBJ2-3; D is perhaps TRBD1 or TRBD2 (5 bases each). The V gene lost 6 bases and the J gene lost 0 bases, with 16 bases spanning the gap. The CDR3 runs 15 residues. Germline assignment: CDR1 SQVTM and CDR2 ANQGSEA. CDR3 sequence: CSVGVFGSSTDTQYF. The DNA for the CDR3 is TGCAGCGTGGGGGTGTTCGGCTCTAGCACAGATACGCAGTATTTT.

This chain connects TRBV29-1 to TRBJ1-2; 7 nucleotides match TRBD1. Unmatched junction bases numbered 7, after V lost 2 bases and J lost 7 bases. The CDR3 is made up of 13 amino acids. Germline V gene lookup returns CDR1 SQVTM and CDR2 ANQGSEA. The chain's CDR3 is CSVERGQNFGYTF. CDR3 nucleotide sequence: TGCAGCGTTGAACGGGGACAGAATTTTGGCTACACCTTC.

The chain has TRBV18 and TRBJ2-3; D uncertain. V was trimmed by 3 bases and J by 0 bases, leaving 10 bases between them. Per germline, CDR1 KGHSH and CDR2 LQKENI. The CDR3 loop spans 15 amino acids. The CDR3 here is CASSPELSSTDTQYF. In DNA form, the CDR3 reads TGTGCCAGCTCACCCGAGCTATCTAGCACAGATACGCAGTATTTT.

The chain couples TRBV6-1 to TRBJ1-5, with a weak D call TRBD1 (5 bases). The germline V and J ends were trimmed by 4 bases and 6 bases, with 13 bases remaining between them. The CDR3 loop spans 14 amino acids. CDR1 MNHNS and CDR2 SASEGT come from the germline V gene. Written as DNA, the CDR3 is TGTGCCAGCAGTGTGGCAGGGTTCGGTCAGCCCCAGCATTTT. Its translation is CASSVAGFGQPQHF.

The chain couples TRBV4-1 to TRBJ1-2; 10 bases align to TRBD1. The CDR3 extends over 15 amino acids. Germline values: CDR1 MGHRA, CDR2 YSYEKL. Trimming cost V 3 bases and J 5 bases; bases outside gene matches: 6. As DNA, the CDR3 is TGCGCCAGCAGCCATATCCCGGGACAGGGGTATGGCTACACCTTC. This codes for CASSHIPGQGYGYTF.